This T cell receptor (beta chain) was captured in a study of T cells after yellow fever vaccination (dated by TCRdb to about 2019). Turning to the overall study: Libraries from fractions with low cell numbers were prepared with the SMART-Seq v4 Ultra Low Input RNA kit. To follow T-cell clones before and after both primary and booster YFV17D yellow fever vaccination, bulk TCR alpha and beta repertoires underwent longitudinal sequencing. Two healthy male donors, one aged 18 to 30 and one aged 30 to 40 years, made up the cohort. Blood samples were taken at several timepoints before and after primary and secondary immunization, and bulk PBMC replicates and cell subsets were isolated.

TCRdb shows the sequencer as Illumina NovaSeq 6000. TCR cDNA was made using 5'RACE template switching, a step that added a universal primer site and unique molecular identifiers. Priming of cDNA synthesis was performed from both the TCR alpha and TCR beta constant segments. Libraries were amplified in two PCR steps, with sample barcodes and sequencing adapters added in the second step. Libraries were sequenced on Illumina HiSeq 2500 (2x100 bp) or NovaSeq (2x150 bp). The study's processing was this. MIGEC was used to demultiplex reads and collapse the reads into UMI consensus sequences, and MiXCR was used for V(D)J alignment. Clonotypes responding to the vaccine were identified with edgeR on replicate PBMC samples, with the criteria of FDR below 0.01 and a log2 fold change above 5 up to day 15. Bulk clonotypes were assigned CD4 or CD8 identity according to which sequenced CD4 or CD8 repertoire held them at higher abundance. Starting from the raw public reads, TCRdb applied fastp trimming at Q25, assembled clones with MiXCR and retained in-frame beta chains. Entries that share a CDR3 protein sequence are merged under the most common genes and DNA. The V and J calls come from TCRdb's annotation, not from the publication. The sample profile shows approximately 450,000 distinct CDR3 sequences; around 20% of them were found once. The top ten hold 15% to 20% of the sample.

This clonotype was counted between two and nine times. Its antigen remains unidentified. No base-level quality is on record; no much larger clone is a single base apart. This sample's treatment or condition label indicates: live attenuated yellow fever vaccine strain. At every blood-draw timepoint, two biological replicates of bulk PBMCs were collected. A standard Ficoll-Paque protocol was used to isolate PBMCs from peripheral blood. TriZol was used to extract RNA from bulk PBMCs, from CD4 and CD8 fractions, and from dextramer-positive and dextramer-negative fractions. The CDR3 covers 17 residues, taking in both the cysteine and the phenylalanine. The only DNA kept is the CDR3, 51 bases in frame from the first base. V loses 10 bases at its end and J loses 5 bases; junction bases beyond the gene matches: 19. CDR1 KGHDR and CDR2 SFDVKD are derived from the germline V gene. What the work shows at the level of the full study, not this receptor alone: Only two donors were included in the study, so the extent to which the findings can be generalized is limited. Compared with the primary T-cell response, the secondary T-cell response was faster but weaker, reaching its peak on day 5 rather than on day 15. A small share of clonotypes was detected in both CD4 and CD8 compartments, with the overlap likely arising from convergent recombination. After the booster, most of the clones that had expanded following primary vaccination were detected again (roughly 96% of CD4 and 85% to 90% of CD8), which suggests that memory was broadly maintained. Because abundant contaminating clonotypes from the bulk population could be contained in FACS-sorted repertoires, computational filtering was required.

The specimen was PBMCs, collected before the yellow fever booster vaccination. The chain joins TRBV24-1 to TRBJ1-5, with 7 bases in between that match TRBD1. This TCR was recovered from a young man who received the YFV17D yellow fever vaccine. The sequence in DNA is TGTGCCACAAAGGACAGGAGGGCATCCCACGAGGATCAGCCCCAGCATTTT. The translation is CATKDRRASHEDQPQHF.